The 16 T cell receptor beta chains below all came from one sample that was sequenced in a study of cytomegalovirus exposure and HLA in healthy donors (dated by TCRdb to about 2017). The library was produced with the immunoSEQ multiplex PCR assay. A mixture of 60 forward primers for TCR Vbeta segments and 13 reverse primers for TCR Jbeta segments was used in the multiplex PCR. TCRdb mirrors the immuneACCESS table, restricted to in-frame sequences. Some clones are absent from its copies; in checked studies, under half trace to an unresolved V gene, and the reason for the others is unknown. The sample table records 110,000 or so clones; 78% of these occur just once. The top ten clonotypes cover around 1.3% of the sample. Material for sequencing was PBMCs. The receptors were gathered from a man aged 30 to 45 in good health and CMV-seronegative.

The chain carries TRBV2 and TRBJ2-2, with a tentative D call TRBD2 (5 bases). CDR3 size: 14 residues. The germline gives CDR1 SNHLY, CDR2 FYNNEI. V was trimmed by 1 base and J by 4 bases, leaving 7 bases between them. The CDR3 DNA is TGTGCCAGCAGTGAAGGGACTTTCACCGGGGAGCTGTTTTTT. Translating gives CASSEGTFTGELFF. The full variable domain, with the rest looked up from reference TRBV2 and TRBJ2-2, is EPEVTQTPSHQVTQMGQEVILRCVPISNHLYFYWYRQILGQKVEFLVSFYNNEISEKSEIFDDQFSVERPDGSNFTLKIRSTKLEDSAMYFCASSEGTFTGELFFGEGSRLTVL.

V and J are TRBV4-1 and TRBJ2-5, with no clear D. Trimming pared 3 bases from V and 5 bases from J, leaving 16 bases between. Germline lookup yields CDR1 MGHRA and CDR2 YSYEKL. This CDR3 is built from 15 residues. The CDR3 region is CASSHYSLSYETQYF. CDR3 DNA: TGCGCCAGCAGCCATTATTCACTTTCCTACGAGACCCAGTACTTC.

This clone turned up a few times. CDR3 sequence: CASSPLGTGPETQYF. CDR3 DNA sequence: TGTGCCAGCTCACCACTGGGGACAGGGCCGGAGACCCAGTACTTC. The chain joins TRBV18 to TRBJ2-5, with TRBD1 matching over 9 bases. J gave up 5 bases and V 1 base, and 5 bases lay outside the gene matches. The CDR3 length is 15 residues. Looked up from germline, CDR1 is KGHSH and CDR2 is LQKENI.

The chain couples TRBV25-1 to TRBJ1-5; tentative D call: TRBD1 (5 bases). The CDR3 extends over 16 amino acids. Germline V gene lookup returns CDR1 MGHDK and CDR2 SYGVNS. Trimming took 6 bases from V and 3 from J, leaving 18 bases between them. The chain's CDR3 is CASSSAGPHPNQPQHF. The CDR3 coding sequence is TGTGCCAGCAGCTCTGCAGGGCCTCACCCCAATCAGCCCCAGCATTTT.

The gene calls are TRBV11-3 and TRBJ1-1; D unresolved. Germline lookup yields CDR1 SGHNT and CDR2 YENEEA. V was clipped by 3 bases and J by 6 bases, with 14 bases between them. The CDR3 totals 14 residues. This CDR3 reads CASSFAGGGAEAFF. DNA for the CDR3: TGTGCCAGCAGCTTTGCGGGCGGTGGGGCTGAAGCTTTCTTT.

This clone was recorded at least ten times. The chain combines TRBV4-3 with TRBJ2-6; a weak D match, TRBD2 (5 bases). The CDR3 runs 17 residues. The germline CDR1 and CDR2 sequences are LGHNA and YSLEER. Trimming removed 2 bases from V and 2 bases from J, with 13 bases in between. CDR3 DNA: TGCGCCAGCAGCCAATTGGGGTCGGGAACTGGGGCCAACGTCCTGACTTTC. It yields the protein CASSQLGSGTGANVLTF.

The genes are TRBV25-1 and TRBJ1-1; D is perhaps TRBD1 (6 bases). V was pared by 6 bases and J by 7 bases, with 12 bases between. This CDR3 contains 12 residues. Per the germline V gene, CDR1 is MGHDK and CDR2 is SYGVNS. CDR3 DNA: TGTGCCAGCAGGGGGGCCAGGGGTGAAGCTTTCTTT. It is translated as CASRGARGEAFF.

The V call is TRBV15, the J call TRBJ1-1; TRBD1 aligns across 8 bases. CDR3 length: 15 residues. The J segment lost 0 bases and the V segment lost 6 bases, leaving 6 bases of the junction unmatched. Germline V CDR1 and CDR2: LNHNV, YYDKDF (reference sequence). CDR3 protein: CATRNRGFMNTEAFF. DNA for the CDR3: TGTGCCACCAGGAACAGGGGGTTCATGAACACTGAAGCTTTCTTT.

V gene TRBV6-1 combines with J gene TRBJ2-7; 8 bases are a match to TRBD1. The CDR3 contains 16 residues. Unmatched junction bases numbered 12, after V lost 6 bases and J lost 2 bases. Germline lookup yields CDR1 MNHNS and CDR2 SASEGT. The CDR3 DNA reads TGTGCCAGCAGGGAACTTCGACAGGGGAGTCCCTACGAGCAGTACTTC. This sequence encodes CASRELRQGSPYEQYF.

The chain employs TRBV6-5 and TRBJ1-6, with 7 bases fitting TRBD1. This CDR3 has 15 amino acids. The germline gives CDR1 MNHEY, CDR2 SVGAGI. The J segment lost 5 bases and the V segment lost 3 bases, leaving 4 bases of the junction unmatched. The CDR3 nucleotides read TGTGCCAGCAGTTATCGACAGGGCCATAATTCACCCCTCCACTTT. Amino acids: CASSYRQGHNSPLHF.

The genes are TRBV12-2 and TRBJ1-6; TRBD1, the table's D call, was not compared with the DNA. TRBV12-2 is marked as a pseudogene. The CDR3 sequence is 14 residues long. Here the CDR3 reads CASRNQELNSPLHF. The DNA of the CDR3 is TGTGCAAGTCGCAATCAGGAACTTAATTCACCCCTCCACTTT.

V gene TRBV9 combines with J gene TRBJ1-3; the D is unclear. The V end lost 4 bases, the J end lost 0 bases, and 11 bases lay between the germline ends. The length of the CDR3 is 15 residues. The V gene's germline CDR1 is SGDLS and CDR2 YYNGEE. CDR3 sequence: CASSPGGSSGNTIYF. In nucleotides, the CDR3 is TGTGCCAGCAGCCCCGGCGGTAGCTCTGGAAACACCATATATTTT.

The rearrangement links TRBV6-9 to TRBJ1-4; TRBD1 matches at 8 bases. V dropped 1 base and J dropped 5; count of bases not matched to a gene: 3. In germline, CDR1 is MNHGY, CDR2 SVAAGI. The length of the CDR3 is 15 residues. The CDR3: CASSYLGTGNEKLFF. The DNA for the CDR3 is TGTGCCAGCAGTTATTTGGGGACAGGCAATGAAAAACTGTTTTTT.

The J gene is TRBJ2-3, the V gene TRBV9, with a possible D match to TRBD2 (6 bases). V was trimmed by 0 bases and J by 0 bases, leaving 11 bases between them. The CDR3 is 16 amino acids. The germline V gene encodes CDR1 SGDLS and CDR2 YYNGEE. CDR3 region: CASSVGAGTSTDTQYF. Here the CDR3 DNA reads TGTGCCAGCAGCGTAGGTGCGGGGACTAGCACAGATACGCAGTATTTT.

This clone was seen a handful of times. J is TRBJ1-3 and V is TRBV7-8; D not certain. The CDR3 spans 13 residues. In germline, CDR1 is SGHVS, CDR2 FQNEAQ. V lost 5 bases and J 2 bases, leaving 7 bases between the germline ends. CDR3 in DNA: TGTGCCAGCAGCCTCCTCCCTGGAAACACCATATATTTT. Protein: CASSLLPGNTIYF.

V is TRBV27 and J is TRBJ2-7, with D possibly TRBD2 on 5 matching bases. CDR1 and CDR2 (germline): MNHEY, SMNVEV (reference sequence). The CDR3 consists of 15 residues. The V end was cut by 3 bases, the J end by 0 bases, with 12 bases between. Written as DNA, the CDR3 is TGTGCCAGCAGTTTTGGTCCGGGGAGCTCCTACGAGCAGTACTTC. Translating it yields CASSFGPGSSYEQYF.